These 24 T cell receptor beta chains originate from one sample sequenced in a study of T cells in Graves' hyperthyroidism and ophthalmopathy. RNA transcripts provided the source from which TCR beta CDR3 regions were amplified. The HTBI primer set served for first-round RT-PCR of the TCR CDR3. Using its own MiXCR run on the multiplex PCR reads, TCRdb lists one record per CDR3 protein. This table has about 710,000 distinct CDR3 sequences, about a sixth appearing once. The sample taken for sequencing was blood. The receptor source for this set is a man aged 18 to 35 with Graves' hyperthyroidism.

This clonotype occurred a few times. The CDR3 DNA is TGTGCCAGCAGTTACGAGGGCCTCAGCAATCAGCCCCAGCATTTT. The encoded protein is CASSYEGLSNQPQHF. The rearrangement joins TRBV6-2 or TRBV6-3 to TRBJ1-5; unclear D gene. This CDR3 comprises 15 residues. The germline V gene has CDR1 MNHEY and CDR2 SVGEGT. The ends were cut back, 2 bases at V and 1 base at J, with 9 bases in the middle.

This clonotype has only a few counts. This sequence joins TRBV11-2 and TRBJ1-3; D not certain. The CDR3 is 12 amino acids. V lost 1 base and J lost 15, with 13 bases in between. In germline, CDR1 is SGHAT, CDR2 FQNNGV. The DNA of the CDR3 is TGTGCCAGCAGCTTAGGGCGGGCTAGGAAATATTTT. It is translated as CASSLGRARKYF.

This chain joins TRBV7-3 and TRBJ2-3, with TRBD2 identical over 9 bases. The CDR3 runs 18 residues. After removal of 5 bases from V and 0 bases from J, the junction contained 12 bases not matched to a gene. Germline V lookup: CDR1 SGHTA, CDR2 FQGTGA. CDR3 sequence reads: CASSLGLAFTPSTDTQYF. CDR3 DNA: TGTGCCAGCAGCCTAGGACTAGCGTTCACCCCTAGCACAGATACGCAGTATTTT. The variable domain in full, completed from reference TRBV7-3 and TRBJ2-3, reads GAGVSQTPSNKVTEKGKYVELRCDPISGHTALYWYRQSLGQGPEFLIYFQGTGAADDSGLPNDRFFAVRPEGSVSTLKIQRTERGDSAVYLCASSLGLAFTPSTDTQYFGPGTRLTVL.

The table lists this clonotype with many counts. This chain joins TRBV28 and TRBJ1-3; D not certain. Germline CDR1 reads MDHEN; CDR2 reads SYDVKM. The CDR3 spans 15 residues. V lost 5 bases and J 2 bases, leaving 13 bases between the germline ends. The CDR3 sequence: CASSPSSSAGNTIYF. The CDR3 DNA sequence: TGTGCCAGCAGTCCTTCCAGTAGCGCTGGAAACACCATATATTTT.

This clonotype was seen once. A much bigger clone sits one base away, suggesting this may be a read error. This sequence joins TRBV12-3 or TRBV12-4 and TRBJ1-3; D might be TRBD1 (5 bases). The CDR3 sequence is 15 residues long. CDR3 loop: CSSRETVSSGNTIYF. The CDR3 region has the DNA TGTTCCAGCAGAGAGACAGTGAGCTCTGGAAACACCATATATTTT.

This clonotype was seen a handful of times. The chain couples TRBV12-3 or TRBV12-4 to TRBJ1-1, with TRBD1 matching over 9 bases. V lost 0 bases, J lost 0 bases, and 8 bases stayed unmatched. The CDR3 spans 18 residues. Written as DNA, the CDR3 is TGTGCCAGCAGTTTAGCGTTTTTAACAGGGGGCATGAACACTGAAGCTTTCTTT. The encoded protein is CASSLAFLTGGMNTEAFF.

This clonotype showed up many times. Here the CDR3 DNA reads TGCAGTGCTAGAGACAGGAAAGGAACAGATACGCAGTATTTT. Translated: CSARDRKGTDTQYF. The chain recombines TRBV20-1 with TRBJ2-3; D not resolved. This CDR3 spans 14 amino acids. CDR1 is DFQATT and CDR2 is SNEGSKA in the germline V gene (reference sequence). With 0 bases removed from V and 3 bases from J, the gap between germline ends came to 10 bases.

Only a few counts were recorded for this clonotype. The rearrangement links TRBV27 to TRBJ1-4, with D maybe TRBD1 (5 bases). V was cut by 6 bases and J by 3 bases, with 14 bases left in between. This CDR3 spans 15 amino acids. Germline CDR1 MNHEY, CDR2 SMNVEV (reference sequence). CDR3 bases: TGTGCCAGCAGAGGAGTAGGACAAGCTAATGAAAAACTGTTTTTT. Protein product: CASRGVGQANEKLFF.

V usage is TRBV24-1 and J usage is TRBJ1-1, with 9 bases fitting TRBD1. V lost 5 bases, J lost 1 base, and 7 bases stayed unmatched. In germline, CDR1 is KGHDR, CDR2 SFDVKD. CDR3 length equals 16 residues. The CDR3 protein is CATSGTGEGANTEAFF. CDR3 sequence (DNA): TGTGCCACCAGTGGGACAGGGGAAGGAGCGAACACTGAAGCTTTCTTT.

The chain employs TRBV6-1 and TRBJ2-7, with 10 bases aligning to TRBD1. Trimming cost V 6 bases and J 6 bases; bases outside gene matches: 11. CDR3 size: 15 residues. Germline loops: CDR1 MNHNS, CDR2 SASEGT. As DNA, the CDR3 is TGTGCCAGCAGCCAACCCGGACAGGGGGGAGGCGAGCAGTACTTC. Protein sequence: CASSQPGQGGGEQYF.

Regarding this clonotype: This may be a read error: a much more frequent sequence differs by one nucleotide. In nucleotides, the CDR3 is TGTGCCAGCAGTTTAACCCTCCAGGGGAGATCTGGCTACACCTTC. This translates into CASSLTLQGRSGYTF. The chain recombines TRBV28 with TRBJ1-2; tentative D call: TRBD1 (6 bases). Trimming took off 2 bases at V and 7 bases at J, with 17 bases between the two ends. The CDR3 totals 15 residues. Looked up from germline, CDR1 is MDHEN and CDR2 is SYDVKM.

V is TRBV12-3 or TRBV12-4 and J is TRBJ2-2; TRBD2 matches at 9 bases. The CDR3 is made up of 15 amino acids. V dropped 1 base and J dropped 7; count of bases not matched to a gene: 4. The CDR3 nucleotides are TGTGCCAGCAGTTTAGGGCTAGCGGGACTCGGGGAGCTGTTTTTT. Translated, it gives CASSLGLAGLGELFF.

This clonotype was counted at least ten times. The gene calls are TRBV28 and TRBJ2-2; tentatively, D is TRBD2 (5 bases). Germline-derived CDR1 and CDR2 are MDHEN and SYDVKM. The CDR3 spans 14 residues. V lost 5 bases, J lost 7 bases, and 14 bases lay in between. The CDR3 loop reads CASSGRGRSGELFF. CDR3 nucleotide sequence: TGTGCCAGCAGTGGGAGAGGCCGCAGCGGGGAGCTGTTTTTT.

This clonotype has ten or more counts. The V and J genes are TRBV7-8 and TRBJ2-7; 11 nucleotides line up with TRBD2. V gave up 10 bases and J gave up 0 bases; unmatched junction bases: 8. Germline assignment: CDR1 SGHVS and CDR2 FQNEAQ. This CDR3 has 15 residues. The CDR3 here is CATRRLAGSSYEQYF. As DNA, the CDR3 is TGTGCCACTAGAAGACTAGCGGGATCCTCCTACGAGCAGTACTTC.

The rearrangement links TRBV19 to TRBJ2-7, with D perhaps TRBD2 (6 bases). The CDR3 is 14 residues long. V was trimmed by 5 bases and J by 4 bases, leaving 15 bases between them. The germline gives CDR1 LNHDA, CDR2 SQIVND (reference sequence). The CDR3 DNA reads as TGTGCCAGTAGTTCCGACGGGAGTACTTACGAGCAGTACTTC. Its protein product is CASSSDGSTYEQYF.

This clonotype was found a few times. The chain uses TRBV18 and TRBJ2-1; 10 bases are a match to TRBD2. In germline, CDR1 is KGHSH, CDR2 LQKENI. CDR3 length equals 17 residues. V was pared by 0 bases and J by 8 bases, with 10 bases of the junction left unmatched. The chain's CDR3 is CASSPPVAGGRWDEQFF. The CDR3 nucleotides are TGTGCCAGCTCACCACCGGTAGCGGGAGGCCGTTGGGATGAGCAGTTCTTC.

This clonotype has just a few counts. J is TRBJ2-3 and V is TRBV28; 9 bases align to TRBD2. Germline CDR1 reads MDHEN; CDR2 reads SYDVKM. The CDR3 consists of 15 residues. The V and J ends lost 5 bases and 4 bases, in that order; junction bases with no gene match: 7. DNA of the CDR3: TGTGCCAGCAGTACTATAGCGGGAGTACCAGATACGCAGTATTTT. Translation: CASSTIAGVPDTQYF. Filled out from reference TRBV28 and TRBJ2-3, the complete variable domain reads DVKVTQSSRYLVKRTGEKVFLECVQDMDHENMFWYRQDPGLGLRLIYFSYDVKMKEKGDIPEGYSVSREKKERFSLILESASTNQTSMYLCASSTIAGVPDTQYFGPGTRLTVL.

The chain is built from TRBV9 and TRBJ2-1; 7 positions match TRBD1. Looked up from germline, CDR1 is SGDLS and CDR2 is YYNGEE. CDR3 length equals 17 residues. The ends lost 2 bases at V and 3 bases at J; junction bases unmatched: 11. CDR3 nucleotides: TGTGCCAGCAGCGTCCCCCTAACAGGGGAAGTCTACAATGAGCAGTTCTTC. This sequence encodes CASSVPLTGEVYNEQFF.

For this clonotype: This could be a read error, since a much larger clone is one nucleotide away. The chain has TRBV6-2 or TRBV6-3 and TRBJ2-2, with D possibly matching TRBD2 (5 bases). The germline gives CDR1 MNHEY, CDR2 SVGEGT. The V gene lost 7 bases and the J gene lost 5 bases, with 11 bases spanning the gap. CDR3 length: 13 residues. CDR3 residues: CASTLSGTGELFF. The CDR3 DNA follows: TGTGCCAGCACCCTATCGGGGACCGGGGAGCTGTTTTTT.

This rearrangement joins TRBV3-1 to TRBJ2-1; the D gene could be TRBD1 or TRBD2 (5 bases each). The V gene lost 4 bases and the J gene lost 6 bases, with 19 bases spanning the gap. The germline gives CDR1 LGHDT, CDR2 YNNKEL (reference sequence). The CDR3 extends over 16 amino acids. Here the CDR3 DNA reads TGTGCCAGCAGCCCGATGGGGGTCCCCCGGGGCAATGAGCAGTTCTTC. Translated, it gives CASSPMGVPRGNEQFF.

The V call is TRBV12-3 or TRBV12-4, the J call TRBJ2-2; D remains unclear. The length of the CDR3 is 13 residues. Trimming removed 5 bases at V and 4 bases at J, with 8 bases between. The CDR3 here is CASSRWGTGELFF. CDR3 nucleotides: TGTGCCAGCAGTAGGTGGGGCACCGGGGAGCTGTTTTTT.

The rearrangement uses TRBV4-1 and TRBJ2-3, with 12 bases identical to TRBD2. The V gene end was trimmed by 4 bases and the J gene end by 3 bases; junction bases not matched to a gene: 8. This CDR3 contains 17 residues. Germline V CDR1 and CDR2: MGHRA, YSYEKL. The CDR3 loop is CASSPMTSGSVTDTQYF. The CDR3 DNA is TGCGCCAGCAGCCCTATGACTAGCGGGAGTGTGACAGATACGCAGTATTTT.

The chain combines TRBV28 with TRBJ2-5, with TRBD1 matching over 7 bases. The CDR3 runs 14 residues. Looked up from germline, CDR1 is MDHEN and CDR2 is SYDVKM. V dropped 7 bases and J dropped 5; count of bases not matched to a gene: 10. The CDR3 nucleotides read TGTGCCAGCATAAAGGGGGCCGCCAGGGAGACCCAGTACTTC. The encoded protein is CASIKGAARETQYF.

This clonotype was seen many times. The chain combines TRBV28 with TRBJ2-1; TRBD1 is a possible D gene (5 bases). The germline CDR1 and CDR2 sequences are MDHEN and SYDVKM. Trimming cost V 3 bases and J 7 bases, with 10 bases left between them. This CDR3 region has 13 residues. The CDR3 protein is CASSFGAGNEQFF. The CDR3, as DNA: TGTGCCAGCAGTTTTGGGGCCGGAAATGAGCAGTTCTTC.